Listed here are 4 T cell receptor beta chains from one sample, sequenced in a study of blood T cell repertoires in COVID-19. Libraries were prepared by immunoSEQ multiplex PCR; TCRdb keeps only in-frame clonotypes and omits some of them. The repertoire holds some 420,000 clones, with around 89% as singletons. Source material: PBMCs or T cells enriched from blood (not recorded which). The receptors derive from a man younger than 40 who had recovered from COVID-19.

The chain couples TRBV5-1 to TRBJ1-6; 7 nucleotides match TRBD1. The V gene end was trimmed by 0 bases and the J gene end by 8 bases; junction bases not matched to a gene: 8. Germline V CDR1 and CDR2: SGHRS, YFSETQ. This CDR3 has 16 residues. Written as DNA, the CDR3 is TGCGCCAGCAGCTTGGCGCCTGACAGGGAGTATTCACCCCTCCACTTT. Its protein is CASSLAPDREYSPLHF.

The CDR3 reads CASSLTGMNTEAFF. CDR3 nucleotides: TGCGCCAGCAGCCTGACAGGGATGAACACTGAAGCTTTCTTT. The chain has TRBV5-1 and TRBJ1-1, with 7 nucleotides matching TRBD1. Looked up from germline, CDR1 is SGHRS and CDR2 is YFSETQ. The CDR3 has 14 residues. V gave up 4 bases and J gave up 0 bases; unmatched junction bases: 3.

The chain combines TRBV11-2 with TRBJ2-1, with 12 bases that match TRBD2. The germline gives CDR1 SGHAT, CDR2 FQNNGV. This CDR3 is 13 amino acids long. V was pared by 5 bases and J by 10 bases, with 3 bases of the junction left unmatched. The CDR3 spells CASSAGLAGEQFF. The CDR3 nucleotides read TGTGCCAGCAGCGCGGGACTAGCGGGCGAGCAGTTCTTC. Based on the CDR3 plus reference TRBV11-2 and TRBJ2-1, the full variable domain is EAGVAQSPRYKIIEKRQSVAFWCNPISGHATLYWYQQILGQGPKLLIQFQNNGVVDDSQLPKDRFSAERLKGVDSTLKIQPAKLEDSAVYLCASSAGLAGEQFFGPGTRLTVL.

The chain couples TRBV30 to TRBJ2-7; 7 bases match TRBD1. The CDR3 contains 14 residues. With V trimmed by 4 bases and J by 3 bases, 9 bases remained unmatched. Per the germline V gene, CDR1 is GTSNPN and CDR2 is SVGIG (reference sequence). CDR3 loop: CAWNRDSKHYEQYF. CDR3 in DNA: TGTGCCTGGAACCGGGACAGCAAGCACTACGAGCAGTACTTC.